Below are 3 T cell receptor beta chains sequenced from a single sample in a study of blood T cell repertoires in COVID-19. This table comes from immunoSEQ multiplex PCR, and its TCRdb copy is limited to in-frame clones, with some not included. The sample lists about 76,000 clones, roughly 85% occurring once. Sequencing used peripheral blood. These receptors were collected from a man aged 55 to 70 with COVID-19, enrolled during active disease.

The rearrangement uses TRBV24-1 and TRBJ2-3, with D maybe TRBD2 (6 bases). V lost 3 bases to trimming and J lost 3 bases, with 15 bases between them. Looked up from germline, CDR1 is KGHDR and CDR2 is SFDVKD. The CDR3 totals 16 residues. The CDR3 DNA follows: TGTGCCACCAGTGATCAACTAGCCTCAATTACAGATACGCAGTATTTT. It specifies CATSDQLASITDTQYF.

The gene calls are TRBV5-4 and TRBJ2-7; D ambiguous. CDR1 is SGHNT, CDR2 YYREEE, per germline (reference sequence). CDR3 size: 14 residues. The V gene lost 0 bases and the J gene lost 2 bases, with 9 bases spanning the gap. The CDR3 spells CASSLGLEPYEQYF. CDR3 nucleotide sequence: TGTGCCAGCAGCTTGGGGCTAGAACCCTACGAGCAGTACTTC.

The V and J genes are TRBV7-7 and TRBJ2-2; TRBD2 matches 13 bases. Germline trimming cut 6 bases from V and 6 bases from J; bases unmatched to any gene: 4. The CDR3 is 15 amino acids. Germline V lookup: CDR1 SSHAT, CDR2 FNYEAQ (reference sequence). The CDR3 loop reads CASRRTSGSAGELFF. CDR3 nucleotides: TGTGCCAGCAGGCGGACTAGCGGGAGTGCCGGGGAGCTGTTTTTT.